The clone carrying this T cell receptor (beta chain) has just one count. This record comes from a study of shared clonotypes between healthy human individuals. Assay execution proceeded at the deep level. Assay: immunoSEQ multiplex PCR; the TCRdb copy retains only in-frame clones and omits some. Of some 2.1 million clones listed, 85% to 95% were seen once; the top ten hold 0.13%. The donors, healthy adults who were HIV-negative, had experienced no recent acute infections or vaccinations. Into CD45RA+ naive and CD45RA-negative memory subsets, the CD4+ cells were split. Per the germline V gene, CDR1 is SGDLS and CDR2 is YYNGEE. Trimming took off 3 bases at V and 3 bases at J, with 15 bases between the two ends. The CDR3 is 15 residues long.

This TCR was sampled from a man between 18 and 29 years old in good health. Sequences were obtained from naive CD4+ T cells sorted from blood. As to subset: CD45RA+ positively selected. The rearrangement uses TRBV9 and TRBJ1-1, with unresolved D. The CDR3, as DNA: TGTGCCAGCAGCGATCTACGGGCGGTAGACACTGAAGCTTTCTTT. Translation: CASSDLRAVDTEAFF. The full variable domain, with the rest looked up from reference TRBV9 and TRBJ1-1, is DSGVTQTPKHLITATGQRVTLRCSPRSGDLSVYWYQQSLDQGLQFLIQYYNGEERAKGNILERFSAQQFPDLHSELNLSSLELGDSALYFCASSDLRAVDTEAFFGQGTRLTVV.